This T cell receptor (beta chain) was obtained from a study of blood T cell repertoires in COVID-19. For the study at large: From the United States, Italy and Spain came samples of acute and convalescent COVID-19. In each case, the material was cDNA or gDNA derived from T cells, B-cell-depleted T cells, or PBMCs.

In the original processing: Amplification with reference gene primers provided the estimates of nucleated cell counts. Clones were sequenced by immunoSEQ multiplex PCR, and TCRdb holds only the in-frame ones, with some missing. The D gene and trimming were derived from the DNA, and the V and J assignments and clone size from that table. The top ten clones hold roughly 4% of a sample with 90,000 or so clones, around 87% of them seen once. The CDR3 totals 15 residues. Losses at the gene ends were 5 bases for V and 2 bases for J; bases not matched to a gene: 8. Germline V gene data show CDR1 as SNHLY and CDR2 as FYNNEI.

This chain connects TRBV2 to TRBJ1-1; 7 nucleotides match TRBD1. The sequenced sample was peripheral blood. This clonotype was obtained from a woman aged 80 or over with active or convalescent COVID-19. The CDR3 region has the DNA TGTGCCAGCAGTCGGGACAGCCAACTAAACACTGAAGCTTTCTTT. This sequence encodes CASSRDSQLNTEAFF.